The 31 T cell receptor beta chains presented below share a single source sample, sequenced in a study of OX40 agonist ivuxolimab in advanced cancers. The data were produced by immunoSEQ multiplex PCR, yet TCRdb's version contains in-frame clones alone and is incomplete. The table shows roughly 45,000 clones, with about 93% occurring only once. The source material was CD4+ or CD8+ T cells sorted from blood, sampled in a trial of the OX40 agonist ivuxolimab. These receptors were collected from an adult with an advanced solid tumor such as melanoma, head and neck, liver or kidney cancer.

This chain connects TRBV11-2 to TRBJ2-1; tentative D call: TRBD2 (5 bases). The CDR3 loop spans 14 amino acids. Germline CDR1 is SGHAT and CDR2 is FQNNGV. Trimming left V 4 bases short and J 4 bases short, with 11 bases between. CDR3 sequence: CASSSIGDYNEQFF. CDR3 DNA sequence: TGTGCCAGCAGCTCGATCGGGGATTACAATGAGCAGTTCTTC.

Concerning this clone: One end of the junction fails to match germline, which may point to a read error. The CDR3 sequence is CASSVEEGQDYGQYF. The DNA of the CDR3 is TGTGCCAGCAGCGTAGAGGAGGGCCAGGACTACGGGCAGTACTTC. The chain has TRBV9 and TRBJ2-7; maybe TRBD2 (6 bases). CDR3 size: 15 residues. Germline CDR1 is SGDLS and CDR2 is YYNGEE.

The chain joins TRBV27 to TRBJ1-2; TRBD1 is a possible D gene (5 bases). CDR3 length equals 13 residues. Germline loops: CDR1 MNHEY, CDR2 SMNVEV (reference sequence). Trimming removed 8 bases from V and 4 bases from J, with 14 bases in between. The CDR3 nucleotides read TGTGCCAGCTCTCCTCGCCAGGGCTATGGCTACACCTTC. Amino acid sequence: CASSPRQGYGYTF.

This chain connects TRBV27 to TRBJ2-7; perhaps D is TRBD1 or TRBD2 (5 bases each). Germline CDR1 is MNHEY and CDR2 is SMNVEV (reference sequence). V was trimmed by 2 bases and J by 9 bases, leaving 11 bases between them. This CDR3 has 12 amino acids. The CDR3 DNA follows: TGTGCCAGCAGTTTAGAGGGGCCCGGGCAGTACGTC. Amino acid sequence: CASSLEGPGQYV.

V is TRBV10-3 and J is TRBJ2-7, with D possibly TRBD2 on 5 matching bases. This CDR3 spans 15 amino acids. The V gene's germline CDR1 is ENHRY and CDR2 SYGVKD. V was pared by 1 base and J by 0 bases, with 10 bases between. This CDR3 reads CAISEYSGPSYEQYF. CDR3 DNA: TGTGCCATCAGTGAGTACAGCGGACCCTCCTACGAGCAGTACTTC.

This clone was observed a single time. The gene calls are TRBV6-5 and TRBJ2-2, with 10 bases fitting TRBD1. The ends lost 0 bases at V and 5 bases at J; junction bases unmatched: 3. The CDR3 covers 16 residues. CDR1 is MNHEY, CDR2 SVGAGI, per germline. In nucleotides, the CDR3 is TGTGCCAGCAGTTACTCGCGGACAGGGGGTACCGGGGAGCTGTTTTTT. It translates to CASSYSRTGGTGELFF.

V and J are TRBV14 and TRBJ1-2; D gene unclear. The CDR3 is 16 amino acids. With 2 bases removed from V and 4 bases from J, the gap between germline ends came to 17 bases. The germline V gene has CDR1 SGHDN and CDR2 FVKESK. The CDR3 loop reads CASSQTAGGLGYGYTF. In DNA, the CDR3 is TGTGCCAGCAGCCAAACCGCGGGCGGACTAGGCTATGGCTACACCTTC.

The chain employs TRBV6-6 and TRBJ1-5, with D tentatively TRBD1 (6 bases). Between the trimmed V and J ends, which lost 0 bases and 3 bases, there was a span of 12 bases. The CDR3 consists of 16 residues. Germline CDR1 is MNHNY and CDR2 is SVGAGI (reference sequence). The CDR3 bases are TGTGCCAGCAGTTACTCGGTTAACAGGGACAATCAGCCCCAGCATTTT. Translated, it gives CASSYSVNRDNQPQHF.

This CDR3 reads CASSLLASGGSHTDTQYF. The CDR3 nucleotides read TGTGCCAGCAGCTTGTTGGCTAGCGGGGGGTCCCACACAGATACGCAGTATTTT. V gene TRBV5-6 combines with J gene TRBJ2-3, with 11 positions matching TRBD2. After removal of 1 base from V and 2 bases from J, the junction contained 9 bases not matched to a gene. CDR3 length: 18 amino acids. Per the germline V gene, CDR1 is SGHDT and CDR2 is YYEEEE.

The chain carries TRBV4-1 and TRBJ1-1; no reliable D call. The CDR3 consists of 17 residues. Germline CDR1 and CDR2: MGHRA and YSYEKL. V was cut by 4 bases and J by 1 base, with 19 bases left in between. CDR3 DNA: TGCGCCAGCAGCCCAATCGATAGACAAGCGCCGAACACTGAAGCTTTCTTT. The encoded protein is CASSPIDRQAPNTEAFF.

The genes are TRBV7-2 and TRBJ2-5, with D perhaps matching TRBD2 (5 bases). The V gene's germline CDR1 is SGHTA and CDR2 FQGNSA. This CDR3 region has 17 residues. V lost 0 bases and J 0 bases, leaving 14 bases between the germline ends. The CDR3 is CASSLARVLLYQETQYF. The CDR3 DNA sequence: TGTGCCAGCAGCTTAGCGAGGGTGCTCCTATACCAAGAGACCCAGTACTTC.

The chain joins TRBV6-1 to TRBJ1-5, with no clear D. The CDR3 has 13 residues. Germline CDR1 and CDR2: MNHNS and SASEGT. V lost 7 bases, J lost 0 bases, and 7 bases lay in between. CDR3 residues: CASTQISNQPQHF. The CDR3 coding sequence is TGTGCCAGCACCCAGATTAGCAATCAGCCCCAGCATTTT.

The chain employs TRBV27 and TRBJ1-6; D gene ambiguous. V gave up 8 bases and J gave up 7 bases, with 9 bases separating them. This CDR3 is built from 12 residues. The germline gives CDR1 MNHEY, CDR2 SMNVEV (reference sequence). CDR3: CASRPRNSPLHF. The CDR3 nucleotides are TGTGCCAGCCGCCCACGGAATTCACCCCTCCACTTT.

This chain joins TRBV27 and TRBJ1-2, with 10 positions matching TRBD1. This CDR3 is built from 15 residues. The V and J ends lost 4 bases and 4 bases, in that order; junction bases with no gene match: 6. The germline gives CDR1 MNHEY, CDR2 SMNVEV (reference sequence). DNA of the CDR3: TGTGCCAGCAGTTCACGACAGGGGGCTATCTATGGCTACACCTTC. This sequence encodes CASSSRQGAIYGYTF.

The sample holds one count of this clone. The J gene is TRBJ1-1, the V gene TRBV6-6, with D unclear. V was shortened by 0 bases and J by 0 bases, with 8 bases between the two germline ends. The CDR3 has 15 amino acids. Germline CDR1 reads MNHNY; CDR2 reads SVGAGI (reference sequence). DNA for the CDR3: TGTGCCAGCAGTTACTCGGGCAGGCTGAACACTGAAGCTTTCTTT. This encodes CASSYSGRLNTEAFF.

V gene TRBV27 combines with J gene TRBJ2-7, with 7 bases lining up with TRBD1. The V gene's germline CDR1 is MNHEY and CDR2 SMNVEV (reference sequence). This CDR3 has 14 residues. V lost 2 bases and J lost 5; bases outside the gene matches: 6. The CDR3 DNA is TGTGCCAGCAGTTTAAGTAGGGGGCAGCACGAGCAGTACGTC. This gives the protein CASSLSRGQHEQYV.

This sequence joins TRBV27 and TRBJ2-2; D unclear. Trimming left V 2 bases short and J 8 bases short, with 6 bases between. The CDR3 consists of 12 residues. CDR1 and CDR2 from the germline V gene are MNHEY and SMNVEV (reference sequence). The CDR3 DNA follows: TGTGCCAGCAGTTTAGTTGGGGGGGAGCTGTTTTTT. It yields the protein CASSLVGGELFF.

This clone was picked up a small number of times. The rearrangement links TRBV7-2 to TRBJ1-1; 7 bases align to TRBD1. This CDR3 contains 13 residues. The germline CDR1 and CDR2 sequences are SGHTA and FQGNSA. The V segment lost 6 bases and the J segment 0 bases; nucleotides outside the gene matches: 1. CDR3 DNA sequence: TGTGCCAGCAGGGGACAGATGAACACTGAAGCTTTCTTT. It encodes CASRGQMNTEAFF. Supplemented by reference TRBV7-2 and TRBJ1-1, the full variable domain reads GAGVSQSPSNKVTEKGKDVELRCDPISGHTALYWYRQSLGQGLEFLIYFQGNSAPDKSGLPSDRFSAERTGGSVSTLTIQRTQQEDSAVYLCASRGQMNTEAFFGQGTRLTVV.

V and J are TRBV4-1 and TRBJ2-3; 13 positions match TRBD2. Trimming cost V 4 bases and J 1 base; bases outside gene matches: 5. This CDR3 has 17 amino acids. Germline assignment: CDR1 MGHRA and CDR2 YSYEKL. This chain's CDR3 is CASSREGTSGGTDTQYF. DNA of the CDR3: TGCGCCAGCAGCCGAGAGGGGACTAGCGGGGGCACAGATACGCAGTATTTT.

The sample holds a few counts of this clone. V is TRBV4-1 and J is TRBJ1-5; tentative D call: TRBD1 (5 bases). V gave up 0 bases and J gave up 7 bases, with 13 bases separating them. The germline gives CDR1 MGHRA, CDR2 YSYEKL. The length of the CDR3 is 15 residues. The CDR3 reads CASSQELGVRQPQHF. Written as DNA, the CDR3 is TGCGCCAGCAGCCAAGAACTGGGGGTGCGGCAGCCCCAGCATTTT.

CDR3 in amino acids: CASSGRSYEQYV. The CDR3 DNA sequence: TGTGCCAGCAGCGGGAGGAGCTACGAGCAGTACGTC. The V and J genes are TRBV6-1 and TRBJ2-7, with TRBD2 matching over 7 bases. V shed 6 bases and J 3 bases; nucleotides not matched to a gene: 2. Germline CDR1 is MNHNS and CDR2 is SASEGT. This CDR3 is built from 12 residues.

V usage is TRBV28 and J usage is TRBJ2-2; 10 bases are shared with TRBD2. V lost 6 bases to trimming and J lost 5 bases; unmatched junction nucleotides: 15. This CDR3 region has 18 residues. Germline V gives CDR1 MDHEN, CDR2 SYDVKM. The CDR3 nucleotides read TGTGCCAGCAGCCCTCGGGAAATCCTAGCGGGGGTTACCGGGGAGCTGTTTTTT. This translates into CASSPREILAGVTGELFF.

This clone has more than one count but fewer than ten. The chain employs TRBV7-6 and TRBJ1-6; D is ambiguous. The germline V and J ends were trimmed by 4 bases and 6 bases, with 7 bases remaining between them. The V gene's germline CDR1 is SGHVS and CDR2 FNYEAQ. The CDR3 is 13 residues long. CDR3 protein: CASSSNINSPLHF. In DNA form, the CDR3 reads TGTGCCAGCAGCTCTAACATTAATTCACCCCTCCACTTT. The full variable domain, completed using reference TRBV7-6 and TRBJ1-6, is GAGVSQSPRYKVTKRGQDVALRCDPISGHVSLYWYRQALGQGPEFLTYFNYEAQQDKSGLPNDRFSAERPEGSISTLTIQRTEQRDSAMYRCASSSNINSPLHFGNGTRLTVT.

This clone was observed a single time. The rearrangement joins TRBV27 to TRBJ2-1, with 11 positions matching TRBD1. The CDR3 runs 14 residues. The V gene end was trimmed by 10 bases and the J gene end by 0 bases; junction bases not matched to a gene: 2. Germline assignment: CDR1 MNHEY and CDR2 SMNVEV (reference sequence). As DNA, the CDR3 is TGTGCCACCGGACAGGGGGCCTCCTACAATGAGCAGTTCTTC. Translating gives CATGQGASYNEQFF.

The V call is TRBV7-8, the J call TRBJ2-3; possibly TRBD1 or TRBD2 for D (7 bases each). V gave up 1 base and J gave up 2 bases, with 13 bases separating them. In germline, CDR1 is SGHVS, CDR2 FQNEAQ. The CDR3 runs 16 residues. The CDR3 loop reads CASSLGQGGATDTQYF. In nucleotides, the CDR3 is TGTGCCAGCAGCTTAGGTCAGGGGGGGGCCACAGATACGCAGTATTTT.

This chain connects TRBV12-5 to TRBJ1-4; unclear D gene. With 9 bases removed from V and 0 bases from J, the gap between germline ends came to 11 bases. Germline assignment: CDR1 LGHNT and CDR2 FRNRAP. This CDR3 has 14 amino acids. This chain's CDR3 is CASSETATNEKLFF. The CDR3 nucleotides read TGTGCTAGCTCCGAGACTGCAACTAATGAAAAACTGTTTTTT. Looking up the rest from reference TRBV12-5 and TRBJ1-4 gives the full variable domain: DARVTQTPRHKVTEMGQEVTMRCQPILGHNTVFWYRQTMMQGLELLAYFRNRAPLDDSGMPKDRFSAEMPDATLATLKIQPSEPRDSAVYFCASSETATNEKLFFGSGTQLSVL.

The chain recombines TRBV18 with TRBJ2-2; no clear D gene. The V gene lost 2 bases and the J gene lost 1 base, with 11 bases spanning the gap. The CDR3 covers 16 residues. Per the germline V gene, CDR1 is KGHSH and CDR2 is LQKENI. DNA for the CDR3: TGTGCCAGCTCACCAGCACGGACCCAGAACACCGGGGAGCTGTTTTTT. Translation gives CASSPARTQNTGELFF.

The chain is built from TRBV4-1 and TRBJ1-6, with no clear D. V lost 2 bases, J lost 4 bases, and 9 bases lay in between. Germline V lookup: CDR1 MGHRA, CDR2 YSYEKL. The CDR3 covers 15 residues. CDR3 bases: TGCGCCAGCAGCCAAAGAGGCGGGTATAATTCACCCCTCCACTTT. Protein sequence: CASSQRGGYNSPLHF.

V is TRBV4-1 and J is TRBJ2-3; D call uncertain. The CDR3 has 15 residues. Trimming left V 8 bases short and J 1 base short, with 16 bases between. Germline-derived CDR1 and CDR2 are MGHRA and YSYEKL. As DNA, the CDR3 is TGCGCCAGCCAAGATTTAGGGTTTGGCACAGATACGCAGTATTTT. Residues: CASQDLGFGTDTQYF.

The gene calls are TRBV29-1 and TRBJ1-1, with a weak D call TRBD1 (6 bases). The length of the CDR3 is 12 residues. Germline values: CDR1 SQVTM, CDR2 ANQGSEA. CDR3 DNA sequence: TGCACCGTACCGGGGGCAAAGACTGAAGCTTTCTTT. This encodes CTVPGAKTEAFF. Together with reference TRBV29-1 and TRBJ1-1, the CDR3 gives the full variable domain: SAVISQKPSRDICQRGTSLTIQCQVDSQVTMMFWYRQQPGQSLTLIATANQGSEATYESGFVIDKFPISRPNLTFSTLTVSNMSPEDSSIYLCTVPGAKTEAFFGQGTRLTVV.

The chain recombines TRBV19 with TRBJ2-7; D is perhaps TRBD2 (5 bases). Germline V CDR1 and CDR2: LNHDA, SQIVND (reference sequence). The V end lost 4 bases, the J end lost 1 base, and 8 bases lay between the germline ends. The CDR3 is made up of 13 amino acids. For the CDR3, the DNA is TGTGCCAGTAGTAGCCGGACTTCCTACGAGCAGTACTTC. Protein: CASSSRTSYEQYF.